This T cell receptor beta chain was captured by sequencing in a study of Graves' ophthalmopathy and Graves' hyperthyroidism. Trimming removed 6 bases at V and 4 bases at J, with 16 bases between. The CDR3 extends over 14 amino acids. Germline V gene lookup returns CDR1 MNHNY and CDR2 SVGAGI (reference sequence). Hyperthyroidism cases were recent diagnoses of under 2 months' duration in people aged 18 to 65. Patients were left out if they had other autoimmune diseases, uncontrolled infections, pregnancy or lactation. Scientists amplified the TCR beta CDR3 regions from RNA transcripts. A first-round RT-PCR used HTBI primers, followed by a second-round multiplex PCR. From the multiplex PCR reads, TCRdb called clonotypes with MiXCR, one entry per CDR3 protein. The profile shows roughly 1.1 million distinct CDR3 sequences, about two fifths of them singletons.

The material sequenced was peripheral blood or thyroid tissue (not recorded which). This TCR derives from an adult man with Graves' hyperthyroidism. The rearrangement uses TRBV6-6 and TRBJ2-7; possible D gene TRBD1, 5 bases. CDR3: CASRRQLSSYEQYF. The CDR3 coding sequence is TGTGCCAGCAGAAGACAGCTATCGTCTTACGAGCAGTACTTC.